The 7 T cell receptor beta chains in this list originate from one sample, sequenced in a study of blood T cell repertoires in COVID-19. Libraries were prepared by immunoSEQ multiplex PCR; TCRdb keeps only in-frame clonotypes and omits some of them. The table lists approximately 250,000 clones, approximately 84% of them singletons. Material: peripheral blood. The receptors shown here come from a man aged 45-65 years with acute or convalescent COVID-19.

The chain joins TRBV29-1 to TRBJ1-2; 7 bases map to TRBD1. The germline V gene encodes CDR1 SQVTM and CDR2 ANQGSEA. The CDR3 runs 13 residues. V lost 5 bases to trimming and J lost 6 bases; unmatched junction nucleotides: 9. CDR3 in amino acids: CSVPEAGTDGYTF. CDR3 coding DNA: TGCAGCGTTCCTGAGGCCGGGACAGATGGCTACACCTTC.

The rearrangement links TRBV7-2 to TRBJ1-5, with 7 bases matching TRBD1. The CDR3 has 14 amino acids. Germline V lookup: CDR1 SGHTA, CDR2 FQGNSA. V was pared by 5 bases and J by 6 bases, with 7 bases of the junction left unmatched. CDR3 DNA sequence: TGTGCCAGCAGCCCCCGACAGGGAAGTCAGCCCCAGCATTTT. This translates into CASSPRQGSQPQHF.

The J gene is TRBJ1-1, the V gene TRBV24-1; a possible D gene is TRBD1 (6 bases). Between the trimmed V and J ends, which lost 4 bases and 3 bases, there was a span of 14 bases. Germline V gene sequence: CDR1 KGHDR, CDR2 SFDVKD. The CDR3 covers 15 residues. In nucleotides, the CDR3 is TGTGCCACCAGTGACAACAGGGACGGGGACACTGAAGCTTTCTTT. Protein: CATSDNRDGDTEAFF.

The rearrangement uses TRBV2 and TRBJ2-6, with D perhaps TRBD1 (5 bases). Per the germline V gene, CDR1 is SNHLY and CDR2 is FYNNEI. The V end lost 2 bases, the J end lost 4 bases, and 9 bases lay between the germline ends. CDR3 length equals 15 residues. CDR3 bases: TGTGCCAGCAGTGAATCCAGGGTAGGGGCCAACGTCCTGACTTTC. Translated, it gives CASSESRVGANVLTF.

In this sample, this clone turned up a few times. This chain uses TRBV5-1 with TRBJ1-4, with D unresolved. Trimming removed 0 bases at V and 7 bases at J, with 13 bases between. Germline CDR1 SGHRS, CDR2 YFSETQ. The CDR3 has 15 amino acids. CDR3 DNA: TGCGCCAGCAGCTTGGAGGAGACTGTGGGTGAAAAACTGTTTTTT. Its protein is CASSLEETVGEKLFF. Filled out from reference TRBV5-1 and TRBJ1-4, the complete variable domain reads KAGVTQTPRYLIKTRGQQVTLSCSPISGHRSVSWYQQTPGQGLQFLFEYFSETQRNKGNFPGRFSGRQFSNSRSEMNVSTLELGDSALYLCASSLEETVGEKLFFGSGTQLSVL.

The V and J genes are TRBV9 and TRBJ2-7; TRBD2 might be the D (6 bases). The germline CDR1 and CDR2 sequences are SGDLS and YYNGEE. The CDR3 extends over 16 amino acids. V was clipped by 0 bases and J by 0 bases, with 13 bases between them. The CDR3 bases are TGTGCCAGCAGCGTAGGGGGCGGCGGGGCCTCCTACGAGCAGTACTTC. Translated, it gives CASSVGGGGASYEQYF.

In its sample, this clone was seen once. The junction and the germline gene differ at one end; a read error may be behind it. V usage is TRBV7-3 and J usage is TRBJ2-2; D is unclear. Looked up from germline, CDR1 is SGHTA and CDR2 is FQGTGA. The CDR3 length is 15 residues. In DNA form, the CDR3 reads TGTGCCAGCAGATTAAACGAGGCGAACACCGGGGAGCTGTTTTTT. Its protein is CASRLNEANTGELFF.